This T cell receptor (beta chain) was obtained from a study of cytomegalovirus exposure and HLA in healthy donors. Points from the study as a whole: A later analysis linked a missense DCLRE1C variant to TCR beta V- and J-gene trimming.

The PCR contained 60 Vbeta and 13 Jbeta primers. Clones were sequenced by immunoSEQ multiplex PCR, and TCRdb holds only the in-frame ones, with some missing. The table lists 100,000 or so clones, less than 90% of them singletons. There are 15 residues in the CDR3. The ends lost 1 base at V and 5 bases at J; junction bases unmatched: 3. Germline V gives CDR1 SGHRS, CDR2 YFSETQ. Regarding this clone: Its specificity is not known.

Sequencing was performed on PBMCs. The chain employs TRBV5-1 and TRBJ2-3; 11 positions match TRBD1. The TCR comes from a man aged 35-49 years in good health and CMV-seronegative. CDR3 loop: CASSLMGQGGDTQYF. The CDR3 region has the DNA TGCGCCAGCAGCTTGATGGGACAGGGGGGAGATACGCAGTATTTT.